This T cell receptor (beta chain) was recovered during a study of blood T cell repertoires in COVID-19. Study-level information: The study drew acute and convalescent COVID-19 samples from the United States, Italy and Spain.

Profiled with immunoSEQ multiplex PCR; TCRdb holds only in-frame clones, not every one. The sample holds around 300,000 clones, 88% seen once. The V gene's germline CDR1 is SGHAT and CDR2 FQNNGV. CDR3 length equals 14 residues. Trimming removed 3 bases at V and 6 bases at J, with 15 bases between. The specimen was peripheral blood. The chain employs TRBV11-2 and TRBJ2-7; maybe TRBD2 (6 bases). This clonotype originated in a woman aged 45-65 years with active or convalescent COVID-19. The CDR3 nucleotides are TGTGCCAGCAGCTTCGAGCACTTGCGGGGCGAGCAGTACTTC. Protein: CASSFEHLRGEQYF.